This T cell receptor beta chain is from a study of blood T cell repertoires in COVID-19. The overall study: From the United States, Italy and Spain came samples of acute and convalescent COVID-19. PBMCs, B-cell-depleted T cells, or T cells were the source of the cDNA or gDNA that made up the material.

Authors' processing steps: For nucleated cells, counts were estimated from reference gene primer amplification. The protocol was immunoSEQ multiplex PCR, while the TCRdb copy is restricted to in-frame clones and leaves out a portion. The V and J calls and clone size were taken over from that table, and D and trimming were inferred from the DNA. The table lists about 250,000 clones, approximately 90% of them singletons, with around 2.2% in the top ten. This CDR3 has 14 residues. Germline V gene lookup returns CDR1 MNHNY and CDR2 SVGAGI (reference sequence). Trimming took 8 bases from V and 4 from J, leaving 17 bases between them.

The sequence was obtained from a woman in her 40s who had recovered from COVID-19. What was sequenced was peripheral blood. The chain employs TRBV6-6 and TRBJ2-5; perhaps TRBD2 as D (6 bases). CDR3 DNA sequence: TGTGCCAGCGCAATTCACGTCGGGGGAGAGACCCAGTACTTC. It codes for CASAIHVGGETQYF.